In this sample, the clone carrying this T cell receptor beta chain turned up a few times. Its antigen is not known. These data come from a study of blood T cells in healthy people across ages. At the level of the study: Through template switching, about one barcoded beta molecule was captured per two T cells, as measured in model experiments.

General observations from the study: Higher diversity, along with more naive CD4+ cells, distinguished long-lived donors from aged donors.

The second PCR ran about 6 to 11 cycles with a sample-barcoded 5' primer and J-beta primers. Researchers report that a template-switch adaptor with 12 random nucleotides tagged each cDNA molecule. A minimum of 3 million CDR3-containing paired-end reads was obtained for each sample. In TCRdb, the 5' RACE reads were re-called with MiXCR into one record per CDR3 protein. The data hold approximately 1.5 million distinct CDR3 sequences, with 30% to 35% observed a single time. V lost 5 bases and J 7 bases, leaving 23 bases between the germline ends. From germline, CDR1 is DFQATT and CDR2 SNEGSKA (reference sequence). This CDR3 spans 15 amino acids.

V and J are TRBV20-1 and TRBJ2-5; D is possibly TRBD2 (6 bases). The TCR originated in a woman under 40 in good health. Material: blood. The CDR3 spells CSAPYNSGTPLTQYF. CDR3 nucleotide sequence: TGCAGTGCTCCCTATAATAGCGGTACCCCTTTGACCCAGTACTTC.